This T cell receptor beta chain was sequenced for a study of T cell clonotyping in hematopoietic cell transplantation. The time point here: recipient sample about 28 days before transplant, after cytoreduction. Using immunoSEQ multiplex PCR, the repertoire was profiled, and TCRdb retains in-frame clones only, with some absent. The sample holds over 15,000 clones, 60% to 80% seen once. This clone appeared a single time. The V gene's germline CDR1 is MNHEY and CDR2 SMNVEV (reference sequence). The CDR3 is made up of 16 amino acids. V lost 4 bases to trimming and J lost 5 bases; unmatched junction nucleotides: 6.

This TCR came from a man in his 60s with acute myeloid leukemia. Some clones in this sample may be carry-over from other donors' samples. V usage is TRBV27 and J usage is TRBJ2-1, with 12 positions matching TRBD2. The source material was peripheral blood mononuclear cells, sampled before stem cell transplant. Here the CDR3 reads CASSSPSGRAHNEQFF. DNA of the CDR3: TGTGCCAGCAGTTCACCTAGCGGGAGGGCTCACAATGAGCAGTTCTTC.